Detailed here is one T cell receptor beta chain. Its antigen is still unknown. No base-level quality is on record; no much larger clone is a single base apart. According to the germline V gene, CDR1 reads ENHRY and CDR2 reads SYGVKD. CDR3 length: 16 amino acids, cysteine to phenylalanine. This entry keeps only the CDR3 DNA: 48 bases, framed from base 1. V loses 0 bases at its end and J loses 11 bases; junction bases beyond the gene matches: 15. This sample is drawn from a study of shared clonotypes between healthy human individuals (dated by TCRdb to 2020 to 2021). Regarding the study in general: The cohort comprised two women and a few men aged 18 to 49 years. To estimate repertoire size and how much clonotypes are shared between individuals, the study performed deep sequencing of blood TCR repertoires from about 5 healthy adults. Per donor, leukapheresis produced somewhere between about 0.9 and 9.5 billion PBMCs. Different laboratories and diverse techniques were used to prepare libraries and sequence TCR repertoires, to increase sequencing depth and limit assay-specific biases. For each donor, three plates each were used for CD4 naive and CD4 memory, two plates were used for CD8 naive, and one plate was used for CD8 memory. Overall study results and their limits: Sampling was restricted to blood, and TCR repertoires in tissue are likely to differ from TCR repertoires in blood. Compared with non-shared clonotypes, the clonotypes found in all four sorted-subset donors had higher generation probabilities. Naive subsets generally had larger estimated clonotype richness than memory subsets did. Across four donors, approximately 4.9% of naive CD4, approximately 3.5% of naive CD8, 2.3% of memory CD4, and approximately 0.4% of memory CD8 clonotypes were shared. The genetic and exposure-history diversity represented was limited by the small number of donors. Based on pairwise subsampling, the degree of clonotype sharing among donors was expected to be affected by sequencing depth. Rarefaction of sorted-subset datasets indicated incomplete sequencing despite the large sequencing depth.

TCR CDR3 regions were amplified from genomic DNA by multiplex PCR using the deep immunoSEQ assay. Extracted genomic DNA from each cell subset was distributed evenly across all wells of several immunoSEQ 96-well plates, and each plate was treated as a replicate. For sorted subsets, about 0.2 ug genomic DNA, equal to tens of thousands of T cell genomes, was loaded into each replicate PCR. Purified libraries were quantified with a Qubit 3.0 fluorometer, sized on a Bioanalyzer 2100, and re-quantified with the KAPA Library Quantification kit. A separate single-read 150-cycle Illumina NextSeq 550 flow cell was used to sequence each immunoSEQ 96-well plate. The original pipeline was this. Because the immunoSEQ output held only junctional sequences and lacked quality scores, the filtering could not match the filtering applied to full-length reads. To assign V/J genes and CDR3, sequences were annotated against IMGT germline references using PyIR, a Python wrapper for IgBLAST v1.9. Reads were filtered out if the reads had weak V/J assignments (E-value above 1e-6), no CDR3, stop codons, out-of-frame junctions, or ambiguous translated residues. V3J clonotypes were defined as sequences sharing the same inferred V gene, J gene, and CDR3 amino acid sequence. Percentage overlap between repertoires was calculated by dividing the number of shared unique clonotypes by the size of the smaller repertoire. Repertoire richness was assessed with RTK rarefaction, the Chao1 estimator, and Recon v2.1 estimates of unobserved clonotypes. Generation probabilities were computed with OLGA for all TCRbeta clonotypes obtained by the gDNA method from four donors. This immuneACCESS table, as held by TCRdb, lists in-frame sequences with V and J called but not all clones. Of the missing ones, under half trace to an unresolved V gene in checked studies; the others have no known cause. That table is the source of V, J and clone size, and D and trimming were worked out from the DNA. In all, the sample holds about 660,000 clones, and around 72% of those were seen once. The ten top clones hold 1.5% to 2% of the sample.

The donors were healthy, HIV-negative adults who had no recently reported acute infections or vaccinations. Every donor was a Caucasian adult living in Nashville, Tennessee, USA. CD4+ T cells were enriched through magnetic negative selection, after which naive cells were positively selected on CD45RA and the remaining negative fraction served as the memory subset. After blood collection by leukapheresis, PBMCs were isolated using Ficoll-Histopaque density gradient centrifugation and then cryopreserved in the vapor phase of liquid nitrogen. Analytical flow cytometry was used to check the purity and quantity of each magnetically sorted T cell population. From each sorted fraction, genomic DNA was isolated and quantified by UV absorbance on a Nanodrop 2000c.

The clonotype originates from a woman between 25 and 40 years old in good health. The V gene is TRBV10-3 and the J gene is TRBJ1-1; 7 bases in the junction line up with TRBD1. The specimen sequenced was memory CD4+ T cells sorted from blood. Explained via the paper, the cell subset or site label denotes: CD45RA-negative fraction. The CDR3: CAISESQRRIDRDAFF. The nucleotide sequence reads TGTGCCATCAGTGAGTCCCAAAGGCGGATAGACAGGGACGCTTTCTTT.